Presented here are 19 T cell receptor beta chains from one specimen sequenced in a study of blood T cells in healthy people across ages (dated by TCRdb to between 2014 and 2017). The protocol used for the library was 5' RACE. Sequenced on an Illumina HiSeq 2500. A second PCR of about 6 to 11 cycles was performed with a sample-barcoded 5' primer and a J-beta primer mix. TCRdb trimmed public reads at Q25 via fastp, called clones via MiXCR and kept in-frame beta chains. Merged by CDR3 protein, the rows form single entries marked with the most common genes and DNA. Present in this sample are more than 900,000 distinct CDR3 sequences, roughly 24% of which were seen just once. Together, the top ten hold approximately 0.71% of the sample. These records were also assigned to another study, of T cells of mothers and their children.

The sample taken for sequencing was blood. The receptors were gathered from a girl aged 2 to 9 in good health.

This rearrangement joins TRBV7-3 to TRBJ1-1, with unresolved D. The CDR3 is 15 amino acids. V was cut by 6 bases and J by 5 bases, with 19 bases left in between. Germline CDR1 SGHTA, CDR2 FQGTGA. The CDR3 nucleotides read TGTGCCAGCAGTTCTATCCCGGGAATGGGAACTGAAGCTTTCTTT. Its protein product is CASSSIPGMGTEAFF.

J is TRBJ2-1 and V is TRBV13, with 8 bases that match TRBD2. The V segment lost 3 bases and the J segment 15 bases; nucleotides outside the gene matches: 13. The CDR3 runs to 14 residues. The germline gives CDR1 PRHDT, CDR2 FYEKMQ (reference sequence). CDR3 sequence: CASSFWTAGEHRFF. CDR3 nucleotides: TGTGCCAGCAGCTTCTGGACAGCGGGAGAGCATAGGTTCTTC.

The sample holds a few counts of this clonotype. CDR3 coding DNA: TGTGCCACCAGTGTTGGGCTTAAAGAGACCCAGTACTTC. It yields the protein CATSVGLKETQYF. The chain has TRBV24-1 and TRBJ2-5; D gene ambiguous. Trimming cost V 5 bases and J 3 bases, with 9 bases left between them. The V gene's germline CDR1 is KGHDR and CDR2 SFDVKD. This CDR3 spans 13 amino acids.

The chain links TRBV2 to TRBJ1-2, with a possible D match to TRBD1 (6 bases). With 9 bases removed from V and 5 bases from J, the gap between germline ends came to 28 bases. This CDR3 contains 17 residues. Germline CDR1 SNHLY, CDR2 FYNNEI. The CDR3 nucleotides read TGTGCCAGAGATATCCGGGACACGGAGAAACGGGGATATGGCTACACCTTC. Encoded protein: CARDIRDTEKRGYGYTF.

About this clonotype itself: A much more abundant neighbour one base away suggests this may be a read error. The V and J genes are TRBV5-1 and TRBJ2-5; D may correspond to TRBD1 or TRBD2 (5 bases each). The CDR3 totals 12 residues. Germline CDR1 reads SGHRS; CDR2 reads YFSETQ. As DNA, the CDR3 is TGCGCCAGCAGCAGGGACCTCTACGAGCAGCACTTC. Its translation is CASSRDLYEQHF. The whole variable domain, remainder taken from reference TRBV5-1 and TRBJ2-5, is KAGVTQTPRYLIKTRGQQVTLSCSPISGHRSVSWYQQTPGQGLQFLFEYFSETQRNKGNFPGRFSGRQFSNSRSEMNVSTLELGDSALYLCASSRDLYEQHFGPGTRLLVL.

As regards this clonotype: At one boundary the junction diverges from the germline segment, which might be a read error. The chain uses TRBV12-3 or TRBV12-4 and TRBJ1-1; TRBD1 is a possible D gene (5 bases). The CDR3 extends over 15 amino acids. This CDR3 reads CASTLVGQGNTEAFF. The CDR3, as DNA: TGTGCCAGCACTTTAGTCGGGCAGGGAAACACTGAAGCTTTCTTT.

V is TRBV5-4 and J is TRBJ2-1; TRBD2 matches at 16 bases. This CDR3 is built from 18 residues. Germline CDR1 SGHNT, CDR2 YYREEE (reference sequence). The ends lost 7 bases at V and 1 base at J; junction bases unmatched: 8. The CDR3 protein is CASSGTSGRGYSYNEQFF. CDR3 nucleotides: TGTGCCAGCTCCGGGACTAGCGGGAGGGGATATTCCTACAATGAGCAGTTCTTC. Full variable domain (missing parts from reference TRBV5-4 and TRBJ2-1): ETGVTQSPTHLIKTRGQQVTLRCSSQSGHNTVSWYQQALGQGPQFIFQYYREEENGRGNFPPRFSGLQFPNYSSELNVNALELDDSALYLCASSGTSGRGYSYNEQFFGPGTRLTVL.

The V gene is TRBV28, the J gene TRBJ1-4; tentatively, D is TRBD1 (5 bases). V gave up 10 bases and J gave up 8 bases, with 17 bases separating them. This CDR3 region has 13 residues. Germline V gene data show CDR1 as MDHEN and CDR2 as SYDVKM. Here the CDR3 reads CAIAGTRREKLFF. In DNA form, the CDR3 reads TGTGCCATCGCCGGGACGCGTCGGGAAAAACTGTTTTTT.

V and J are TRBV20-1 and TRBJ2-1; 7 nucleotides line up with TRBD1. The tail of the sequence fits TRBJ2-7 better, so the J call may be wrong. CDR3 length equals 13 residues. Looked up from germline, CDR1 is DFQATT and CDR2 is SNEGSKA (reference sequence). The CDR3 loop is CSARGDSTYEQYF. In DNA form, the CDR3 reads TGCAGTGCTAGAGGGGACAGCACTTACGAGCAGTACTTC.

This chain links TRBV7-3 with TRBJ2-1, with 7 bases identical to TRBD2. This CDR3 contains 16 residues. V was clipped by 5 bases and J by 5 bases; unmatched bases: 12. Germline values: CDR1 SGHTA, CDR2 FQGTGA. As DNA, the CDR3 is TGTGCCAGCAGCCTGGGCCCGGGCGGGAGAGACAATGAGCAGTTCTTC. It translates to CASSLGPGGRDNEQFF. The full variable domain, with the rest looked up from reference TRBV7-3 and TRBJ2-1, is GAGVSQTPSNKVTEKGKYVELRCDPISGHTALYWYRQSLGQGPEFLIYFQGTGAADDSGLPNDRFFAVRPEGSVSTLKIQRTERGDSAVYLCASSLGPGGRDNEQFFGPGTRLTVL.

A word on this clonotype: One end of the junction fails to match germline, which may point to a read error. This sequence joins TRBV5-6 and TRBJ2-1; 8 bases match TRBD1. This CDR3 has 16 amino acids. Germline V lookup: CDR1 SGHDT, CDR2 YYEEEE. CDR3 DNA: TGTGCCAGCAGCTTGGGGACAGGGCAGTCTCAAGAGACCCGGTACTTC. The encoded protein is CASSLGTGQSQETRYF.

The chain has TRBV5-1 and TRBJ2-7; D is perhaps TRBD2 (6 bases). Per the germline V gene, CDR1 is SGHRS and CDR2 is YFSETQ. There are 14 residues in the CDR3. The ends were cut back, 1 base at V and 4 bases at J, with 12 bases in the middle. CDR3 nucleotides: TGCGCCAGCAGCTTGATGGAGGGGTCTTACGAGCAGTACTTC. Translating gives CASSLMEGSYEQYF.

V usage is TRBV29-1 and J usage is TRBJ2-7, with unresolved D. Judging by the DNA end, TRBJ2-1 fits better; the J call may be wrong. This CDR3 is built from 10 residues. Germline CDR1 is SQVTM and CDR2 is ANQGSEA. The CDR3 coding sequence is TGCAGCACTGAGGCAGGAGAGCAGTTCTTC. As protein: CSTEAGEQFF.

The chain combines TRBV20-1 with TRBJ2-1; a weak D match, TRBD2 (5 bases). The tail of the sequence fits TRBJ2-7 better, so the J call may be wrong. Germline CDR1 reads DFQATT; CDR2 reads SNEGSKA (reference sequence). The CDR3 is made up of 12 amino acids. CDR3 amino acids: CSAPGLQVAQYF. For the CDR3, the DNA is TGCAGTGCCCCTGGACTGCAGGTCGCGCAGTACTTC.

This clonotype was counted only a few times. The CDR3 DNA is TGCGCCAGCAGCCACCCCGACTCCTACAATGAGCAGTTCTTC. It specifies CASSHPDSYNEQFF. The chain carries TRBV4-1 and TRBJ2-1; D uncertain. CDR1 is MGHRA and CDR2 is YSYEKL in the germline V gene. The CDR3 has 14 residues. Between the trimmed V and J ends, which lost 3 bases and 0 bases, there was a span of 6 bases.

This clonotype was seen many times. The chain has TRBV20-1 and TRBJ2-1; D is unresolved. V gave up 3 bases and J gave up 4 bases, with 7 bases separating them. The CDR3 runs to 12 residues. CDR1 is DFQATT and CDR2 is SNEGSKA in the germline V gene (reference sequence). The chain's CDR3 is CSARGLYNEQFF. CDR3 nucleotides: TGCAGTGCTAGGGGCCTATACAATGAGCAGTTCTTC.

Concerning this clonotype itself: An end of the junction differs from the germline gene, which may be a read error. The CDR3 DNA follows: TGTGCCAGCAGCTTAATAGACCTCCCTCCGTTCTTC. This translates into CASSLIDLPPFF. V and J are TRBV5-4 and TRBJ1-2; D unclear. The CDR3 totals 12 residues. Germline assignment: CDR1 SGHNT and CDR2 YYREEE (reference sequence).

This chain uses TRBV24-1 with TRBJ1-5; 9 bases fit TRBD1. Germline assignment: CDR1 KGHDR and CDR2 SFDVKD. This CDR3 comprises 18 residues. Trimming at V came to 5 bases and at J to 6 bases, leaving 16 bases not matched to a gene. CDR3 in DNA: TGTGCCACCAGTGCTGCAGGGACAGGGCTGGTAAGTGGTCAGCCCCAGCATTTT. Protein product: CATSAAGTGLVSGQPQHF.

The chain is built from TRBV7-9 and TRBJ1-1; 9 positions agree with TRBD1. Germline V lookup: CDR1 SEHNR, CDR2 FQNEAQ (reference sequence). V shed 2 bases, J shed 7 bases, and the junction held 11 bases outside the gene matches. This CDR3 contains 16 residues. CDR3 bases: TGTGCCAGCAGCTTAAGCTGGGGACAGGGTGAGGTTGAAGCTTTCTTT. Protein product: CASSLSWGQGEVEAFF.